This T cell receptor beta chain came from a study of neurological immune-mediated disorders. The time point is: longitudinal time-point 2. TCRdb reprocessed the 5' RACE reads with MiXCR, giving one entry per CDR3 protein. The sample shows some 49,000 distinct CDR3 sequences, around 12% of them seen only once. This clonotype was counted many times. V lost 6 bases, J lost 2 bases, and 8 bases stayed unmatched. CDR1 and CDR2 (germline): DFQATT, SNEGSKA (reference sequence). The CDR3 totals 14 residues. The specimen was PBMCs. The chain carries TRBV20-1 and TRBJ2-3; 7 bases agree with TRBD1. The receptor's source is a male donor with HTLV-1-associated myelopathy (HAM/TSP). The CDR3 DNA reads TGCAGTGCCAAGGGGGCCGGTTCCACAGATACGCAGTATTTT. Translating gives CSAKGAGSTDTQYF.